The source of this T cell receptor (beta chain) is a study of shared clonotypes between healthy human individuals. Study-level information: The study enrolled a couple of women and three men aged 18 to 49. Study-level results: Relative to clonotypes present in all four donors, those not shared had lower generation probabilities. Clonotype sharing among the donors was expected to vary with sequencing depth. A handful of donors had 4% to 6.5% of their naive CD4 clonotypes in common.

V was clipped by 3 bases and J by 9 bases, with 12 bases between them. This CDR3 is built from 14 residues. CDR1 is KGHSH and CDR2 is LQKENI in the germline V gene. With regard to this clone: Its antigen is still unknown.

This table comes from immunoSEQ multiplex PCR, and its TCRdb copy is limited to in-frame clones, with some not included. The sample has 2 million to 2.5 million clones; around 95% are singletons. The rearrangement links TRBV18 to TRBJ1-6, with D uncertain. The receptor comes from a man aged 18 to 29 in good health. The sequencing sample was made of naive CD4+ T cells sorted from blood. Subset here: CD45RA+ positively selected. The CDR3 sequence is CASSPLGVSSPLHF. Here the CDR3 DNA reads TGTGCCAGCTCACCCTTGGGTGTAAGTTCACCCCTCCACTTT.